The following is a T cell receptor beta chain sequence with its context. This sample is drawn from a study of blood T cell repertoires in COVID-19. Study information: The United States, Italy and Spain supplied acute and convalescent COVID-19 samples.

Participant reports of clinical history set cohort assignment. V was pared by 4 bases and J by 1 base, with 6 bases of the junction left unmatched. The CDR3 runs to 15 residues. Germline V CDR1 and CDR2: SGDLS, YYNGEE. Method: immunoSEQ multiplex PCR; TCRdb's copy keeps in-frame clones and lacks some. The sample records around 330,000 clones, 75% to 90% being singletons. Sample: PBMCs or T cells enriched from blood (not recorded which). The receptor was derived from a woman in her thirties who had been exposed to COVID-19. This rearrangement joins TRBV9 to TRBJ2-7, with 9 bases aligning to TRBD2. The CDR3 sequence is CASSPGTSWSYEQYF. The CDR3 coding sequence is TGTGCCAGCAGCCCCGGGACTAGCTGGTCCTACGAGCAGTACTTC.